This TCR beta chain came from a study of identifying expanded T cells in peripheral blood. Trimming took off 5 bases at V and 4 bases at J, with 17 bases between the two ends. CDR3 length: 15 residues. Germline-derived CDR1 and CDR2 are SGHAT and FQNNGV. The study, taken as a whole, reports: Technical replicates showed around 1.2 changed clones; approximately 2 weeks about 16; four weeks 19.

Note on this clone: As yet, its antigen is unknown.

Some clones are missing from TCRdb's copy, which holds only in-frame ones; the method was immunoSEQ multiplex PCR. Among roughly 84,000 clones listed, around 90% were seen once. This receptor was identified in a person between 18 and 75 years old in good health. Sequenced sample: blood. The genes are TRBV11-2 and TRBJ1-1; no reliable D call. CDR3 in amino acids: CASSPAGRAGTEAFF. The CDR3 DNA follows: TGTGCCAGCAGCCCCGCGGGCAGAGCTGGCACTGAAGCTTTCTTT.